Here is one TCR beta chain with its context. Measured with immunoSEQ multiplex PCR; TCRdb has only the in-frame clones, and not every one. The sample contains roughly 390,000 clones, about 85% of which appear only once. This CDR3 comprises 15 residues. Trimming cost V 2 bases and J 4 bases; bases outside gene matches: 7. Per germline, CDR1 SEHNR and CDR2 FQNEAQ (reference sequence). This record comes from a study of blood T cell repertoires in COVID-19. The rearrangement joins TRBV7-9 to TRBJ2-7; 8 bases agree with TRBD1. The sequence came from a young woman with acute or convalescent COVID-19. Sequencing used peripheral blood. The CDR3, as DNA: TGTGCCAGCAGCTTACGTGGGACAGGAGAATACGAGCAGTACTTC. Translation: CASSLRGTGEYEQYF.